These T cell receptor beta chains were read from a single sample in a study of metastatic and nonmetastatic thyroid tumors. Using MiXCR, TCRdb re-called clones from the PCR reads. The table records around 20,000 clones, 31% of them present only once. Sequenced: blood. Every receptor here comes from a female donor with papillary thyroid cancer or a benign thyroid nodule (not recorded which). Some clones in this sample may be carry-over from other donors' samples. Each CDR3 is given with its conserved first and last residue. The D gene is left open where the match is weak. The size field is filled for only some rows; it gives once, few, many or a size class.

abundance: .
v_gene: TRBV4-1
j_gene: TRBJ2-3
d_gene: TRBD1
CDR3aa: CASSQGQGGTDTQYF
CDR3nt: TGCGCCAGCAGCCAGGGACAGGGCGGGACAGATACGCAGTATTTT

abundance: large
v_gene: TRBV20-1
j_gene: TRBJ2-1
d_gene: TRBD2
CDR3aa: CSIERGENNEQFF
CDR3nt: TGCAGTATCGAGCGGGGGGAAAACAATGAGCAGTTCTTC

abundance: .
v_gene: TRBV6-1
j_gene: TRBJ2-7
d_gene: .
CDR3aa: CASSAAAQNYEQYF
CDR3nt: TGTGCCAGCAGTGCAGCGGCGCAGAACTACGAGCAGTACTTC

abundance: .
v_gene: TRBV11-2
j_gene: TRBJ1-2
d_gene: .
CDR3aa: CATTRANYGYTF
CDR3nt: TGTGCCACCACAAGAGCTAACTATGGCTACACCTTC

abundance: many
v_gene: TRBV7-2
j_gene: TRBJ1-4
d_gene: TRBD1
CDR3aa: CASSLGGTGDEKLFF
CDR3nt: TGTGCCAGCAGCTTAGGTGGGACAGGGGATGAAAAACTGTTTTTT

abundance: few
v_gene: TRBV28
j_gene: TRBJ2-7
d_gene: .
CDR3aa: CASSHPPRDFTYEQYF
CDR3nt: TGTGCCAGCAGCCACCCCCCGCGGGACTTTACCTACGAGCAGTACTTC

abundance: .
v_gene: TRBV5-1
j_gene: TRBJ2-2
d_gene: .
CDR3aa: CASTPSGQGANGELFF
CDR3nt: TGCGCCAGCACTCCCTCAGGGCAGGGCGCGAACGGGGAGCTGTTTTTT

abundance: many
v_gene: TRBV7-9
j_gene: TRBJ1-4
d_gene: TRBD1
CDR3aa: CASSHPLGQGNEKLFF
CDR3nt: TGTGCCAGCAGCCATCCCTTAGGACAGGGTAATGAAAAACTGTTTTTT

abundance: .
v_gene: TRBV4-3
j_gene: TRBJ2-1
d_gene: TRBD2
CDR3aa: CASSQASGINEQFF
CDR3nt: TGCGCCAGCAGCCAAGCTAGCGGGATTAATGAGCAGTTCTTC

abundance: .
v_gene: TRBV30
j_gene: TRBJ2-7
d_gene: .
CDR3aa: CAWSLGSDYEQYF
CDR3nt: TGTGCCTGGAGTCTTGGATCTGACTACGAGCAGTACTTC

abundance: .
v_gene: TRBV12-3/TRBV12-4
j_gene: TRBJ1-5
d_gene: .
CDR3aa: CASSLSDQPQHF
CDR3nt: TGTGCCAGCAGTTTAAGCGACCAGCCCCAGCATTTT

abundance: medium-sized
v_gene: TRBV6-4
j_gene: TRBJ2-2
d_gene: .
CDR3aa: CASSTGRDSNTGELFF
CDR3nt: TGTGCCAGCAGTACTGGCCGGGACTCCAACACCGGGGAGCTGTTTTTT

abundance: .
v_gene: TRBV4-2
j_gene: TRBJ2-7
d_gene: TRBD2
CDR3aa: CASSQEPGLAGAYEQYF
CDR3nt: TGTGCCAGCAGCCAAGAACCGGGACTAGCGGGAGCCTACGAGCAGTACTTC

abundance: .
v_gene: TRBV20-1
j_gene: TRBJ2-2
d_gene: TRBD2
CDR3aa: CSAQLAGGPNTGELFF
CDR3nt: TGCAGTGCCCAACTAGCGGGAGGGCCGAACACCGGGGAGCTGTTTTTT

abundance: .
v_gene: TRBV15
j_gene: TRBJ2-7
d_gene: TRBD2
CDR3aa: CATSGWTSGLTYEQYF
CDR3nt: TGTGCCACCAGCGGGTGGACTAGCGGGCTAACCTACGAGCAGTACTTC

abundance: few
v_gene: TRBV24-1
j_gene: TRBJ1-1
d_gene: TRBD1
CDR3aa: CATSDSTGGNTEAFF
CDR3nt: TGTGCCACCAGTGATTCGACAGGGGGAAACACTGAAGCTTTCTTT

abundance: many
v_gene: TRBV29-1
j_gene: TRBJ1-2
d_gene: TRBD1
CDR3aa: CSVVASGTGRYGYTF
CDR3nt: TGCAGCGTTGTCGCGTCCGGGACAGGGCGCTATGGCTACACCTTC

abundance: few
v_gene: TRBV10-3
j_gene: TRBJ2-7
d_gene: .
CDR3aa: CAISDVDADHEQYF
CDR3nt: TGTGCCATCAGTGATGTCGATGCGGACCACGAGCAGTACTTC

abundance: .
v_gene: TRBV18
j_gene: TRBJ1-1
d_gene: .
CDR3aa: CASSRTGNTEAFF
CDR3nt: TGTGCCAGCTCACGAACAGGGAACACTGAAGCTTTCTTT

abundance: .
v_gene: TRBV20-1
j_gene: TRBJ2-3
d_gene: .
CDR3aa: CSVSGISTDTQYF
CDR3nt: TGCAGTGTGTCCGGGATAAGCACAGATACGCAGTATTTT

abundance: many
v_gene: TRBV9
j_gene: TRBJ2-2
d_gene: .
CDR3aa: CASSVTGTPNTGELFF
CDR3nt: TGTGCCAGCAGCGTAACCGGGACACCGAACACCGGGGAGCTGTTTTTT

abundance: many
v_gene: TRBV9
j_gene: TRBJ2-1
d_gene: TRBD2
CDR3aa: CASSGPTSGNEQFF
CDR3nt: TGTGCCAGCAGCGGCCCGACTAGCGGCAATGAGCAGTTCTTC

abundance: medium-sized
v_gene: TRBV20-1
j_gene: TRBJ1-6
d_gene: TRBD1
CDR3aa: CSARAGTGSSPLHF
CDR3nt: TGCAGTGCTAGGGCCGGGACAGGGAGTTCACCCCTCCACTTT

abundance: medium-sized
v_gene: TRBV5-1
j_gene: TRBJ2-2
d_gene: .
CDR3aa: CASSYDEPGELFF
CDR3nt: TGCGCCAGCAGCTACGACGAACCCGGGGAGCTGTTTTTT

abundance: few
v_gene: TRBV6-1
j_gene: TRBJ2-3
d_gene: TRBD2
CDR3aa: CASSRASGGSDTQYF
CDR3nt: TGTGCCAGTAGTCGTGCTAGCGGGGGCTCAGATACGCAGTATTTT

abundance: medium-sized
v_gene: TRBV19
j_gene: TRBJ2-7
d_gene: .
CDR3aa: CASSIGWNSYEQYF
CDR3nt: TGTGCCAGTAGTATTGGGTGGAACTCCTACGAGCAGTACTTC

abundance: few
v_gene: TRBV19
j_gene: TRBJ1-1
d_gene: .
CDR3aa: CASCIQSAHTEAFF
CDR3nt: TGTGCCAGTTGTATACAGAGCGCCCACACTGAAGCTTTCTTT

abundance: .
v_gene: TRBV7-2
j_gene: TRBJ1-6
d_gene: .
CDR3aa: CASSFLDSPLHF
CDR3nt: TGTGCCAGCAGCTTTTTAGATTCACCCCTCCACTTT

abundance: .
v_gene: TRBV2
j_gene: TRBJ1-6
d_gene: .
CDR3aa: CASSDGQGYNSPLHF
CDR3nt: TGTGCCAGCAGTGACGGCCAGGGGTATAATTCACCCCTCCACTTT